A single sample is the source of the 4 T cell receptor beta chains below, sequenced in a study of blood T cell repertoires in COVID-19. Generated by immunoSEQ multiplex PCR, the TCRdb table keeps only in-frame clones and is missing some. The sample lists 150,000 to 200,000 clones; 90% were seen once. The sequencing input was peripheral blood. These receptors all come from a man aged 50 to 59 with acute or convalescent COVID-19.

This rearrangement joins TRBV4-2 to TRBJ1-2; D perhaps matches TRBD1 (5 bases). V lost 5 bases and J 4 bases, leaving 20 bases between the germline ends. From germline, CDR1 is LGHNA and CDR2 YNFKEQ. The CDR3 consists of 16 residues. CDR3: CASSISGGSTPYGYTF. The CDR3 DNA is TGTGCCAGCAGCATCTCCGGGGGTTCGACACCCTATGGCTACACCTTC.

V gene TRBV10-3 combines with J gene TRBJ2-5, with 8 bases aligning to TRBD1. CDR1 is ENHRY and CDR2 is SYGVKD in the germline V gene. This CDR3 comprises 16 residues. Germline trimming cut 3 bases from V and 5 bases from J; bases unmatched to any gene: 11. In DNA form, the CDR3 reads TGTGCCATCAGTGATACGACTGCAGGGGGCGCGGAGACCCAGTACTTC. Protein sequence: CAISDTTAGGAETQYF.

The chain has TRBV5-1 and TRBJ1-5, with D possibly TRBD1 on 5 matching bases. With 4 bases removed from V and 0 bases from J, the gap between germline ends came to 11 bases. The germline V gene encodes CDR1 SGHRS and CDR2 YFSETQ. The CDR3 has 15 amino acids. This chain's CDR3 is CASSPTGNSNQPQHF. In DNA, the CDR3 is TGCGCCAGCAGCCCCACAGGAAATAGCAATCAGCCCCAGCATTTT. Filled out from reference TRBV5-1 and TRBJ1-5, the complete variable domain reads KAGVTQTPRYLIKTRGQQVTLSCSPISGHRSVSWYQQTPGQGLQFLFEYFSETQRNKGNFPGRFSGRQFSNSRSEMNVSTLELGDSALYLCASSPTGNSNQPQHFGDGTRLSIL.

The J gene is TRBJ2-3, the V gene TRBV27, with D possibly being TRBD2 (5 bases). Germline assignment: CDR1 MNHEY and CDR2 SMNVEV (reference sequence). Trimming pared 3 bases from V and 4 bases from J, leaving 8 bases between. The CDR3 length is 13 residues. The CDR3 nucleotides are TGTGCCAGCAGTTTTTTGCGGGCAGATACGCAGTATTTT. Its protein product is CASSFLRADTQYF.